The 18 T cell receptor beta chains in this list originate from one sample, sequenced in a study of blood T cells in healthy people across ages. A second PCR, run for about 6 to 11 cycles, used a sample-barcoded 5' primer plus a J-beta primer mix. TCRdb called the 5' RACE reads again in MiXCR, with one record for every CDR3 protein. The sample carries fewer than 1,200,000 distinct CDR3 sequences, roughly 24% recorded once. These data also formed part of another study, on T cells of mothers and their children.

The material sequenced was blood. These receptors all stem from a girl aged 2 to 9 in good health.

V and J are TRBV7-9 and TRBJ1-4; no clear D gene. The CDR3 is 14 amino acids. V lost 2 bases and J lost 10, with 14 bases in between. In germline, CDR1 is SEHNR, CDR2 FQNEAQ (reference sequence). This CDR3 is CASSLLDLEGKLFF. The CDR3 DNA is TGTGCCAGCAGCTTACTGGATTTGGAGGGAAAACTGTTTTTT. The full variable domain, rest sourced from reference TRBV7-9 and TRBJ1-4, is DTGVSQNPRHKITKRGQNVTFRCDPISEHNRLYWYRQTLGQGPEFLTYFQNEAQLEKSRLLSDRFSAERPKGSFSTLEIQRTEQGDSAMYLCASSLLDLEGKLFFGSGTQLSVL.

This clonotype was recorded a few times. Here the CDR3 reads CASGQGEGEKLFF. The CDR3, as DNA: TGTGCCAGCGGACAGGGGGAGGGTGAAAAACTGTTTTTT. The chain combines TRBV12-3 or TRBV12-4 with TRBJ1-4, with 10 bases lining up with TRBD1. CDR3 length: 13 residues. J was trimmed by 7 bases and V by 8 bases; bases with no gene match: 4.

The chain is built from TRBV27 and TRBJ2-1; the D gene is possibly TRBD1 (6 bases). V lost 4 bases and J 2 bases, leaving 12 bases between the germline ends. The V gene's germline CDR1 is MNHEY and CDR2 SMNVEV (reference sequence). CDR3 length equals 15 residues. CDR3 DNA sequence: TGTGCCAGCAGTTCCCCGGGACAACCCTACAATGAGCAGTTCTTC. This gives the protein CASSSPGQPYNEQFF.

On this clonotype itself: Just one base apart from a much larger clone, this may be a read error. This chain uses TRBV9 with TRBJ2-3; a weak D match, TRBD2 (5 bases). In germline, CDR1 is SGDLS, CDR2 YYNGEE. CDR3 length: 16 residues. The V and J ends lost 4 bases and 6 bases respectively, with 21 bases between them. The CDR3 region is CASSINSEVSIDTQYF. In nucleotides, the CDR3 is TGTGCCAGCAGCATTAATAGCGAGGTATCTATTGATACGCAGTATTTT.

J is TRBJ2-7 and V is TRBV29-1, with D hard to call. The V gene lost 7 bases and the J gene lost 2 bases, with 12 bases spanning the gap. The germline V gene encodes CDR1 SQVTM and CDR2 ANQGSEA. This CDR3 has 12 residues. The DNA for the CDR3 is TGCAGCGGAAAATGGGATACCTACGAGCAGTACTTC. Protein sequence: CSGKWDTYEQYF.

The chain carries TRBV3-1 and TRBJ2-1; possible D gene TRBD1, 6 bases. V gave up 2 bases and J gave up 7 bases, with 9 bases separating them. Per the germline V gene, CDR1 is LGHDT and CDR2 is YNNKEL (reference sequence). The length of the CDR3 is 13 residues. CDR3 sequence reads: CASSQLGQNEQFF. The CDR3, as DNA: TGTGCCAGCAGCCAATTAGGACAGAATGAGCAGTTCTTC.

The gene calls are TRBV29-1 and TRBJ2-5; D is unresolved. The ends were cut back, 8 bases at V and 5 bases at J, with 12 bases in the middle. The CDR3 spans 11 residues. Per the germline V gene, CDR1 is SQVTM and CDR2 is ANQGSEA. The CDR3 protein is CSLSTRETQYF. The CDR3 DNA reads as TGCAGCCTTTCTACGCGGGAGACCCAGTACTTC. The whole variable domain, remainder taken from reference TRBV29-1 and TRBJ2-5, is SAVISQKPSRDICQRGTSLTIQCQVDSQVTMMFWYRQQPGQSLTLIATANQGSEATYESGFVIDKFPISRPNLTFSTLTVSNMSPEDSSIYLCSLSTRETQYFGPGTRLLVL.

This chain joins TRBV29-1 and TRBJ2-3, with a weak D call TRBD2 (6 bases). Trimming left V 2 bases short and J 3 bases short, with 12 bases between. The CDR3 covers 14 residues. Germline assignment: CDR1 SQVTM and CDR2 ANQGSEA. CDR3 region: CSVEPRDWTDTQYF. CDR3 DNA sequence: TGCAGCGTTGAACCACGGGACTGGACAGATACGCAGTATTTT.

The CDR3 loop reads CASSFFRAPLAGANEPQHF. Here the CDR3 DNA reads TGTGCCAGCAGCTTCTTCAGGGCTCCATTGGCAGGGGCGAACGAGCCCCAGCATTTT. The rearrangement joins TRBV7-9 to TRBJ1-5; TRBD1 is a possible D gene (6 bases). CDR3 length: 19 amino acids. CDR1 and CDR2 (germline): SEHNR, FQNEAQ (reference sequence). The V end was cut by 3 bases, the J end by 8 bases, with 29 bases between.

V usage is TRBV7-2 and J usage is TRBJ2-7; D is possibly TRBD2 (5 bases). Trimming shortened V by 1 base and J by 5 bases, and 18 bases separated the two germline ends. Germline loops: CDR1 SGHTA, CDR2 FQGNSA. The CDR3 totals 16 residues. CDR3 loop: CASSLVALGLADEQYF. The CDR3 DNA is TGTGCCAGCAGCTTAGTAGCCCTAGGGCTAGCCGACGAGCAGTACTTC.

This clonotype was picked up a small number of times. The chain uses TRBV29-1 and TRBJ2-3; D unresolved. In germline, CDR1 is SQVTM, CDR2 ANQGSEA. The CDR3 totals 13 residues. V lost 7 bases and J 1 base, leaving 12 bases between the germline ends. The CDR3 protein is CSGLPWGTDTQYF. CDR3 DNA: TGCAGCGGCCTACCCTGGGGCACAGATACGCAGTATTTT.

This clonotype was seen more than once but under ten times. The chain has TRBV7-2 and TRBJ1-2, with D maybe TRBD1 (6 bases). CDR1 and CDR2 from the germline V gene are SGHTA and FQGNSA. This CDR3 has 13 residues. The V gene lost 5 bases and the J gene lost 8 bases, with 15 bases spanning the gap. Written as DNA, the CDR3 is TGTGCCAGCAGCCAAAACACAGGGTTCGGCTACACCTTC. It is translated as CASSQNTGFGYTF.

The V and J genes are TRBV29-1 and TRBJ2-7, with a possible D match to TRBD1 (7 bases). Germline values: CDR1 SQVTM, CDR2 ANQGSEA. Trimming took 4 bases from V and 7 from J, leaving 20 bases between them. The CDR3 runs to 14 residues. The CDR3 DNA sequence: TGCAGCGTTGGTCCGCAGGGGGAGGTAGGGGAGCAGTACTTC. Translation: CSVGPQGEVGEQYF.

This clonotype came up many times. The gene calls are TRBV3-1 and TRBJ2-7, with D unclear. There are 14 residues in the CDR3. V was shortened by 2 bases and J by 4 bases, with 12 bases between the two germline ends. The germline V gene has CDR1 LGHDT and CDR2 YNNKEL (reference sequence). CDR3 DNA: TGTGCCAGCAGCCAACGTTTAGGTAGATACGAGCAGTACTTC. It yields the protein CASSQRLGRYEQYF.

This clonotype has just a few counts. The genes are TRBV4-1 and TRBJ1-1, with a tentative D call TRBD1 (5 bases). The germline gives CDR1 MGHRA, CDR2 YSYEKL. The V end lost 0 bases, the J end lost 4 bases, and 15 bases lay between the germline ends. This CDR3 is 16 amino acids long. CDR3 in amino acids: CASSQDPGQPSTEAFF. The CDR3 DNA is TGCGCCAGCAGCCAAGACCCCGGACAACCGAGCACTGAAGCTTTCTTT.

The chain has TRBV3-1 and TRBJ1-1; 7 bases map to TRBD1. CDR3 length: 15 residues. CDR1 and CDR2 from the germline V gene are LGHDT and YNNKEL (reference sequence). V gave up 4 bases and J gave up 3 bases; unmatched junction bases: 8. Here the CDR3 reads CASSPLTGWHTEAFF. CDR3 coding DNA: TGTGCCAGCAGCCCGCTGACAGGGTGGCACACTGAAGCTTTCTTT.

The gene calls are TRBV6-6 and TRBJ1-1, with 9 bases that match TRBD1. Germline CDR1 and CDR2: MNHNY and SVGAGI (reference sequence). The CDR3 length is 15 residues. The V segment lost 8 bases and the J segment 8 bases; nucleotides outside the gene matches: 15. CDR3 loop: CASSPGQGTSPEAFF. The CDR3, as DNA: TGTGCCAGCTCCCCAGGACAGGGGACTTCCCCGGAAGCTTTCTTT.

This clonotype was observed a few times. The chain recombines TRBV25-1 with TRBJ2-1, with 9 nucleotides matching TRBD2. The CDR3 totals 14 residues. The germline CDR1 and CDR2 sequences are MGHDK and SYGVNS. The J segment lost 7 bases and the V segment lost 6 bases, leaving 7 bases of the junction unmatched. As DNA, the CDR3 is TGTGCCAGCAGCGCGGGGGGGGCCTGGAATGAGCAGTTCTTC. Translation gives CASSAGGAWNEQFF.